This TCR beta chain was retrieved from a study of patients and donors after allogeneic stem cell transplantation. TCRdb re-called the RT-PCR reads with MiXCR, one entry per CDR3 protein. The table includes roughly 940,000 distinct CDR3 sequences, over 15% detected once. This clonotype was detected many times. With 5 bases clipped from V and 0 bases from J, the junction kept 4 bases outside the gene matches. The CDR3 is 14 residues long. V usage is TRBV12-3 or TRBV12-4 and J usage is TRBJ2-7; 7 bases line up with TRBD1. This clonotype originated in a human donor who was either an allogeneic HSCT recipient or a stem cell or donor lymphocyte infusion donor (not recorded which). It is not recorded whose cells these are; they may come from a transplant donor. Sequencing was done on a sample of blood, either unsorted or a sorted T cell fraction (not recorded which). The CDR3 nucleotides read TGTGCCAGCAGTCGGACAGGACTCTCCTACGAGCAGTACTTC. This translates into CASSRTGLSYEQYF.